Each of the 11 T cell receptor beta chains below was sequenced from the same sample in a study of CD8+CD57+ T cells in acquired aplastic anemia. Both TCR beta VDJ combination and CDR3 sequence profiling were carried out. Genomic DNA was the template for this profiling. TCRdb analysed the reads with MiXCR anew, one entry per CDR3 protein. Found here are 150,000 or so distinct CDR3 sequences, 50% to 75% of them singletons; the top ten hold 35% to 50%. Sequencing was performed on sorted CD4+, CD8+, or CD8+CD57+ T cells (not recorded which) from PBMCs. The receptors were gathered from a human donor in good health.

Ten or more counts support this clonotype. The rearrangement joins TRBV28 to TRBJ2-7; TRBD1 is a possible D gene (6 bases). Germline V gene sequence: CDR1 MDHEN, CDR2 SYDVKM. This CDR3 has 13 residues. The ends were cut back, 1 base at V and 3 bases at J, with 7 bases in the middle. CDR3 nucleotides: TGTGCCAGCAGTTTATTAGGGGGCTACGAGCAGTACTTC. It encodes CASSLLGGYEQYF.

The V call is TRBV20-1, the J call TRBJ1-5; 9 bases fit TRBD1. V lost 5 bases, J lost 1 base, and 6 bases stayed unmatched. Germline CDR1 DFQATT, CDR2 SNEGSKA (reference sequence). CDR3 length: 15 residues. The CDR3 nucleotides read TGCAGTGCTGGGATGGGGACAGGGAGCAATCAGCCCCAGCATTTT. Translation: CSAGMGTGSNQPQHF.

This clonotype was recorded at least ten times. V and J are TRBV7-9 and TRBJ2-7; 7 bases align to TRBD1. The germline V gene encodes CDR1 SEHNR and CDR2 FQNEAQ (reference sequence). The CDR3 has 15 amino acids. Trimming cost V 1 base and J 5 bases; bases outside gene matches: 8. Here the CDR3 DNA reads TGTGCCAGCAGCTTAGTTGTTGGGACAGTCAACGAGCAGTACTTC. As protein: CASSLVVGTVNEQYF.

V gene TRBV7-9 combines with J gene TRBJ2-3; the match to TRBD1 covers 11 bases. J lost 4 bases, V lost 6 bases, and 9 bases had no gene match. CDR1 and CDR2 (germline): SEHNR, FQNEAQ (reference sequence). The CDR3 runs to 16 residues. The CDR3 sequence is CASSSPRTGGPDTQYF. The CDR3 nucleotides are TGTGCCAGCAGTAGCCCGCGGACAGGGGGCCCAGATACGCAGTATTTT.

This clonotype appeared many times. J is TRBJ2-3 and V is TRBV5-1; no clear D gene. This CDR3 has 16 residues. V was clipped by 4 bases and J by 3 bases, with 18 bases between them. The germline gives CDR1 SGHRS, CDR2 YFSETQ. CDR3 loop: CASSAVPDQGTDTQYF. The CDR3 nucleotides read TGCGCCAGCAGCGCCGTTCCGGACCAAGGGACAGATACGCAGTATTTT.

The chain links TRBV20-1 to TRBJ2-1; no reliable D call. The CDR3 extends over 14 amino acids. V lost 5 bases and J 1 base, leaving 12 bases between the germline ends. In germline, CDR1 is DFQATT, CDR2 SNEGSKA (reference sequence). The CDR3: CSAHPEFSYNEQFF. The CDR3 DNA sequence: TGCAGTGCTCACCCAGAATTTTCCTACAATGAGCAGTTCTTC.

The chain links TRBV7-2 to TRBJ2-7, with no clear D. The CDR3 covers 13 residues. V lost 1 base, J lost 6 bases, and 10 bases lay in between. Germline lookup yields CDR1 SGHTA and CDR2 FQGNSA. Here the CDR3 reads CASSLERVREQYF. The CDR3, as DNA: TGTGCCAGCAGCTTAGAACGAGTCCGCGAGCAGTACTTC.

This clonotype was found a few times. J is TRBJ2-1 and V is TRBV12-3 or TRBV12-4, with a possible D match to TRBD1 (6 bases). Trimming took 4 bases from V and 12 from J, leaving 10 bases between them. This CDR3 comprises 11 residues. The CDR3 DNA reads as TGTGCCAGCAGTTCTTTACAGGGGCAGTTCTTC. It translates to CASSSLQGQFF.

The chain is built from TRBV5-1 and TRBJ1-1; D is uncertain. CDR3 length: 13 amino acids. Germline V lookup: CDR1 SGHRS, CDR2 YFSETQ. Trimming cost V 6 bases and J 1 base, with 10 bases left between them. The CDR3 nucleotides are TGCGCCAGCACCCCATACGGGAACACTGAAGCTTTCTTT. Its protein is CASTPYGNTEAFF. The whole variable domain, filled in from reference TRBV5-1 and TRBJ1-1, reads KAGVTQTPRYLIKTRGQQVTLSCSPISGHRSVSWYQQTPGQGLQFLFEYFSETQRNKGNFPGRFSGRQFSNSRSEMNVSTLELGDSALYLCASTPYGNTEAFFGQGTRLTVV.

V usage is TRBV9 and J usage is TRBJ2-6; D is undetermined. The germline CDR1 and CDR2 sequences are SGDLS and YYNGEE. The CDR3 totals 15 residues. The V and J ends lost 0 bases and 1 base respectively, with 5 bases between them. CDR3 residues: CASSVGVSGANVLTF. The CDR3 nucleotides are TGTGCCAGCAGCGTAGGAGTATCTGGGGCCAACGTCCTGACTTTC.

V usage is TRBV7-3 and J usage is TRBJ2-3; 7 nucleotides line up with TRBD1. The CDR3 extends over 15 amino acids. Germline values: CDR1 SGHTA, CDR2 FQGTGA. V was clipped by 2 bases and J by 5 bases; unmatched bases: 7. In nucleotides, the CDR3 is TGTGCCAGCAGCTTACGACAGGGCATGATAGATACGCAGTATTTT. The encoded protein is CASSLRQGMIDTQYF. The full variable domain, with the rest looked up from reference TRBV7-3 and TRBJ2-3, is GAGVSQTPSNKVTEKGKYVELRCDPISGHTALYWYRQSLGQGPEFLIYFQGTGAADDSGLPNDRFFAVRPEGSVSTLKIQRTERGDSAVYLCASSLRQGMIDTQYFGPGTRLTVL.